This T cell receptor beta chain was captured by sequencing in a study of identical twins. Germline V gene data show CDR1 as SEHNR and CDR2 as FQNEAQ (reference sequence). V was cut by 6 bases and J by 1 base, with 15 bases left in between. The CDR3 runs 15 residues. From the 5' RACE reads, TCRdb called clonotypes with MiXCR, one entry per CDR3 protein. This sample carries some 590,000 distinct CDR3 sequences, over 8.5% of them seen once, and the ten largest clones take roughly 3%. The sample also formed part of further work on yellow fever vaccine responses in identical twins.

Sequencing used PBMCs. The chain uses TRBV7-9 and TRBJ1-1; maybe TRBD1 (5 bases). This clonotype originated in a woman between 18 and 30 years old in good health. CDR3 DNA: TGTGCCAGCAGGTTGACGGGACGGACGAACACTGAAGCTTTCTTT. Its translation is CASRLTGRTNTEAFF.